This T cell receptor (beta chain) comes out of a study of CD8+ T cells in alopecia areata. Regarding the study as a whole: Affected scalp, especially in alopecia totalis/universalis, had a higher clonality than normal scalp did.

This clone was counted a few times. The antigen is not known. At residue 13, the DNA translation does not agree with TCRdb's protein; the protein displayed here is the one encoded by the DNA. Germline and genes: mouse. The CDR3 end is not reached by the read, which stops 3 residues before it; the germline J gene fills it in. Extraction of RNA preceded its reverse transcription into cDNA, which served as the sequencing template. TCRdb keeps only in-frame clones here, not all; method: immunoSEQ multiplex PCR. Altogether about 120,000 clones were found in the sample, and no singletons occur. Trimming cost V 5 bases and J 0 bases; bases outside gene matches: 6. The CDR3 has 16 amino acids. The V gene's germline CDR1 is FNHDT and CDR2 SITEND (reference sequence).

This receptor was taken from a C3H/HeJ mouse with alopecia areata. The mouse line has the MHC haplotype H2-k. The sequenced sample consisted of lesional skin. The rearrangement uses TRBV19 and TRBJ1-3; 9 bases align to TRBD1. The CDR3 here is CASSRDRGNSGNTLYF. The sequenced CDR3 bases are TGTGCCAGCAGCCGTGACAGGGGGAATTCTGGAAATACG.